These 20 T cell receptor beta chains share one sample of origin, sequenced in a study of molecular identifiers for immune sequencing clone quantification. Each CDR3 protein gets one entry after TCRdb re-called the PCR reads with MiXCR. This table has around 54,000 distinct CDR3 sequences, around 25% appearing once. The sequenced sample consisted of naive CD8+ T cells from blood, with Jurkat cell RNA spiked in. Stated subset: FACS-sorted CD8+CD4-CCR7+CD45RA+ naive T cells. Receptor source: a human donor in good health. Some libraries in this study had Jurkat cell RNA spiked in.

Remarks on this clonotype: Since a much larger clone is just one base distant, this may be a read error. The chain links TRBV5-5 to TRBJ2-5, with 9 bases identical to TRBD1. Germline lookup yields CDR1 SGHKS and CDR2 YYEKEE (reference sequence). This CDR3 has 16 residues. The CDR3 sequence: CASSPGQGTGQGTQYF. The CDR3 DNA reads TGTGCCAGCAGCCCCGGACAGGGGACCGGCCAAGGGACCCAGTACTTC.

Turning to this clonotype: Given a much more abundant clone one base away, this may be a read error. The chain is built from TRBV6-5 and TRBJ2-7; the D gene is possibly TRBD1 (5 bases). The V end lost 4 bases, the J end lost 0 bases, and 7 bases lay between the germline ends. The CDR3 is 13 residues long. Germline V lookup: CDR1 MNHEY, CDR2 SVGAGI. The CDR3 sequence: CASSWGGSYEQYF. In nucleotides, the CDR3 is TGTGCCAGCAGTTGGGGCGGCTCCTACGAGCAGTACTTC.

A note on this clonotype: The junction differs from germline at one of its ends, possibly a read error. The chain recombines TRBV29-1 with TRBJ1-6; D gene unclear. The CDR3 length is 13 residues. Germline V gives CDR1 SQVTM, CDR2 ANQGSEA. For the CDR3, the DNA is TGCAGCGCCCAAAGCTCCTATACTTCACCCCTCCACTTT. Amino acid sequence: CSAQSSYTSPLHF.

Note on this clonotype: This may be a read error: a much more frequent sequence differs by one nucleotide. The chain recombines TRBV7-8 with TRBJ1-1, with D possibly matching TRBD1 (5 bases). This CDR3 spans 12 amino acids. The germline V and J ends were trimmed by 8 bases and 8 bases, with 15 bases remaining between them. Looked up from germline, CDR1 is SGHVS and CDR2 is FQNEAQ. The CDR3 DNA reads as TGTGCCAGCGGCCTGGGGACCGACGAAGCTTTCTTT. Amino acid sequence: CASGLGTDEAFF.

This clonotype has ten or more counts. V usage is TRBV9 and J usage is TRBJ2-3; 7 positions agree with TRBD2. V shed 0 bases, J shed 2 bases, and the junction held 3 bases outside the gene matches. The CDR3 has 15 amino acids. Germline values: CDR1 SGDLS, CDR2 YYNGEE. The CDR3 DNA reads TGTGCCAGCAGCGTAGAGGCGGGGGACACAGATACGCAGTATTTT. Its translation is CASSVEAGDTDTQYF.

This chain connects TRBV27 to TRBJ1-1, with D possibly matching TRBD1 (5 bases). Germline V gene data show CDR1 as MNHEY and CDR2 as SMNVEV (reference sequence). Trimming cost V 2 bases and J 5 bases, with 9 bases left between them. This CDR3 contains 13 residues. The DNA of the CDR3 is TGTGCCAGCAGTTTAACAGGCCGTACTGAAGCTTTCTTT. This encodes CASSLTGRTEAFF.

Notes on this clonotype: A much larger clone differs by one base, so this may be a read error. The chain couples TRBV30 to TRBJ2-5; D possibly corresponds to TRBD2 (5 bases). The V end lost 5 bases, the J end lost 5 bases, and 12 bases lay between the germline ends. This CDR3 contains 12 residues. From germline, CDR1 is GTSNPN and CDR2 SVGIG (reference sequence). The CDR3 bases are TGTGCCTGGGGTACGAGGGTCGAGACCCAGTACTTC. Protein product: CAWGTRVETQYF.

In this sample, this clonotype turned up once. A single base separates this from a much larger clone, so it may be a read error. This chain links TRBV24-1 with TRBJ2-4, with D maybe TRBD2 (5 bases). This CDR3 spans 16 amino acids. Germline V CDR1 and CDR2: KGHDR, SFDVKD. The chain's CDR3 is CATSDPKRRVKNIQHF. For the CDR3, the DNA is TGTGCCACCAGTGACCCCAAGCGGAGAGTCAAAAACATTCAGCACTTC.

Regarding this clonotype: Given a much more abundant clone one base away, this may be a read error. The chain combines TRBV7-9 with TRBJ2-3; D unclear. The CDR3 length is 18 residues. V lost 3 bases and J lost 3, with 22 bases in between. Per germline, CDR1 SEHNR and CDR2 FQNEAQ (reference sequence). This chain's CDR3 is CASSLDPESPHTTDTQYF. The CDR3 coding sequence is TGTGCCAGCAGCTTGGACCCAGAATCCCCTCACACGACAGATACGCAGTATTTT.

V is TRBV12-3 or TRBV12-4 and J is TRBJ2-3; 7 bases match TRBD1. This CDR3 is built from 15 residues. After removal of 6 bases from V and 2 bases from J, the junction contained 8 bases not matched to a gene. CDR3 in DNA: TGTGCCAGCAGCCCTCAGGGGGATGTCACAGATACGCAGTATTTT. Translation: CASSPQGDVTDTQYF.

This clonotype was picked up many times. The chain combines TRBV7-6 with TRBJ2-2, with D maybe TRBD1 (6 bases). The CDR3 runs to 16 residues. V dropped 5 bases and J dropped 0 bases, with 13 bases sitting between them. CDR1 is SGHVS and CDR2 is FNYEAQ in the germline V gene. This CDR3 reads CASSPGTKANTGELFF. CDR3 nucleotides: TGTGCCAGCAGCCCCGGGACAAAGGCGAACACCGGGGAGCTGTTTTTT. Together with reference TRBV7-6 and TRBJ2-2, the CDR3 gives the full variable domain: GAGVSQSPRYKVTKRGQDVALRCDPISGHVSLYWYRQALGQGPEFLTYFNYEAQQDKSGLPNDRFSAERPEGSISTLTIQRTEQRDSAMYRCASSPGTKANTGELFFGEGSRLTVL.

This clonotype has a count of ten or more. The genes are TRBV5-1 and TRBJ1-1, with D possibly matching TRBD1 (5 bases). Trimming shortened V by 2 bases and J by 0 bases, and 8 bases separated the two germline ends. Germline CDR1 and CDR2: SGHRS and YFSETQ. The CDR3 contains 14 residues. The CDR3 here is CASSFGGMNTEAFF. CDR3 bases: TGCGCCAGCAGCTTTGGGGGTATGAACACTGAAGCTTTCTTT.

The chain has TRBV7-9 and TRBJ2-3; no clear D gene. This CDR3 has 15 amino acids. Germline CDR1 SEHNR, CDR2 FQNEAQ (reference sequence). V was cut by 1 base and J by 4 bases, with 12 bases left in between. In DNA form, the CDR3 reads TGTGCCAGCAGCTTAGTCGGTGCGTTGCCAGATACGCAGTATTTT. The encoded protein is CASSLVGALPDTQYF.

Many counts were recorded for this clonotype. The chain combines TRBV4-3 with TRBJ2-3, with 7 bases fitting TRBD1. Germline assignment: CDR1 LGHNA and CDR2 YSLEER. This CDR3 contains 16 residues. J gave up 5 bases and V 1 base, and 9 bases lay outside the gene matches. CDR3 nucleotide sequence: TGCGCCAGCAGCCAAGCGACAGGGTTTGGTGGAGATACGCAGTATTTT. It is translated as CASSQATGFGGDTQYF.

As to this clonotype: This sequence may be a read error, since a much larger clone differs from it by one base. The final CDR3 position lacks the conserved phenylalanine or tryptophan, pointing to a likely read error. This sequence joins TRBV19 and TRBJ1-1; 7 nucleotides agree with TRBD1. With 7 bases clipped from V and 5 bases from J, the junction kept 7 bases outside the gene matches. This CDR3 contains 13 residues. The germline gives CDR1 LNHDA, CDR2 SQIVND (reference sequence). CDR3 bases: TGTGCCAGTACCCCGTCAGGGGGAACTGAAGCTTTCTCT. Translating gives CASTPSGGTEAFS.

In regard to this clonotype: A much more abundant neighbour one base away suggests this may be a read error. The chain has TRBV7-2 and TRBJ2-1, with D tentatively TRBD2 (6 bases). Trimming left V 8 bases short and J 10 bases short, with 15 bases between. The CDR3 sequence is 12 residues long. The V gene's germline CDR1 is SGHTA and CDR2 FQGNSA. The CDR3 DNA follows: TGTGCCAGCTGCCCCGGGACTGCCGAGCAGTTCTTC. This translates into CASCPGTAEQFF. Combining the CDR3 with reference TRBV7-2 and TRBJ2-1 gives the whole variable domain GAGVSQSPSNKVTEKGKDVELRCDPISGHTALYWYRQSLGQGLEFLIYFQGNSAPDKSGLPSDRFSAERTGGSVSTLTIQRTQQEDSAVYLCASCPGTAEQFFGPGTRLTVL.

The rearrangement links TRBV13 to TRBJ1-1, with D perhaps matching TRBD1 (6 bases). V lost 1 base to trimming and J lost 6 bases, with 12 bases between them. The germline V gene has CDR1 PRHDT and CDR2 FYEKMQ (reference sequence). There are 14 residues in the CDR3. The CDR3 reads CASSLEGGGAEAFF. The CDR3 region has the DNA TGTGCCAGCAGCTTAGAGGGGGGGGGAGCTGAAGCTTTCTTT. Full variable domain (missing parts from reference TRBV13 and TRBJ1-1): AAGVIQSPRHLIKEKRETATLKCYPIPRHDTVYWYQQGPGQDPQFLISFYEKMQSDKGSIPDRFSAQQFSDYHSELNMSSLELGDSALYFCASSLEGGGAEAFFGQGTRLTVV.

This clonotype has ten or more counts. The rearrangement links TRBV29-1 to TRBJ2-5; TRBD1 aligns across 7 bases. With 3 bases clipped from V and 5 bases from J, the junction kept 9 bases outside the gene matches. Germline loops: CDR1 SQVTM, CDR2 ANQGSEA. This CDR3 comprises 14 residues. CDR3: CSVDGTVDGETQYF. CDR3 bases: TGCAGCGTTGATGGGACAGTTGACGGTGAGACCCAGTACTTC.

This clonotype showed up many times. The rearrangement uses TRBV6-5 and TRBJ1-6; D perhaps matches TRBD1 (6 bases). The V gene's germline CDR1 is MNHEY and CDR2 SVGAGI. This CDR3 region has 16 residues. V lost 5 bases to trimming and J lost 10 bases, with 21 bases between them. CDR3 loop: CASSAHRDLFDSPLHF. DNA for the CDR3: TGTGCCAGCAGTGCGCACAGGGATCTTTTTGACTCACCCCTCCACTTT.

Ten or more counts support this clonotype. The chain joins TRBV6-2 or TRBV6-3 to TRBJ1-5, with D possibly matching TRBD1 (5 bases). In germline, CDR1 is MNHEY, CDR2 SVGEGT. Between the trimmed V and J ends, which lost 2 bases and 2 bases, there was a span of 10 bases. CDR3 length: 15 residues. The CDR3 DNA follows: TGTGCCAGCAGTTACAGGGGAATGGGCAATCAGCCCCAGCATTTT. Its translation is CASSYRGMGNQPQHF.